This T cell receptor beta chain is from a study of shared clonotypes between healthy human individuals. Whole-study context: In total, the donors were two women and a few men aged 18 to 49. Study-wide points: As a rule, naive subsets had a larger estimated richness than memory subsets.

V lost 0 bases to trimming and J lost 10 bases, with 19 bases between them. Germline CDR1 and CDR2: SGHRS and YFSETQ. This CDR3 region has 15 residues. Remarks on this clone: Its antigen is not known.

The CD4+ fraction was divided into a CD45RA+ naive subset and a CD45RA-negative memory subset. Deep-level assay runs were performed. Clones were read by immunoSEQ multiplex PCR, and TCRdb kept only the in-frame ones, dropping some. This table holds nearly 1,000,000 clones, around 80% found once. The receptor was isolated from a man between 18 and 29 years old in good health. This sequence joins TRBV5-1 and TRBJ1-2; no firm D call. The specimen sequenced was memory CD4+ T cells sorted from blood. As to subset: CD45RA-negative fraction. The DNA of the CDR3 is TGCGCCAGCAGCTTGGATACCGGGTCCGGGTCTCACTACACCTTC. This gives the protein CASSLDTGSGSHYTF.